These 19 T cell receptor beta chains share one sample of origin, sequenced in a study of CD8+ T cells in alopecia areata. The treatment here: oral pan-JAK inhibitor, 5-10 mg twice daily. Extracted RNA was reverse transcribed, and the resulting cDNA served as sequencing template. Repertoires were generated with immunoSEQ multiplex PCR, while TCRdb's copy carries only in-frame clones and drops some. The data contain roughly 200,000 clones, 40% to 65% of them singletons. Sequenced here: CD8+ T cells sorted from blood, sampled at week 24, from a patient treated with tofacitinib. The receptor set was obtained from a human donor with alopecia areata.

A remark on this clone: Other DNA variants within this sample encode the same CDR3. CDR3 in DNA: TGTGCCAGCAGCTTTAATAATGAGCAGTTCTTC. Residues: CASSFNNEQFF. The V and J genes are TRBV11-2 and TRBJ2-1; D unresolved. Germline lookup yields CDR1 SGHAT and CDR2 FQNNGV. V was clipped by 3 bases and J by 7 bases, with 4 bases between them. The CDR3 consists of 11 residues.

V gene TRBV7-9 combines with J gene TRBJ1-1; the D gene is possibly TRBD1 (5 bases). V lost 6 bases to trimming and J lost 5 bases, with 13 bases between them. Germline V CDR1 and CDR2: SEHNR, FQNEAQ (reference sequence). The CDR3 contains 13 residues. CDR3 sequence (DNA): TGTGCCAGCAGGGACGTATGGGGGACTGAAGCTTTCTTT. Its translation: CASRDVWGTEAFF.

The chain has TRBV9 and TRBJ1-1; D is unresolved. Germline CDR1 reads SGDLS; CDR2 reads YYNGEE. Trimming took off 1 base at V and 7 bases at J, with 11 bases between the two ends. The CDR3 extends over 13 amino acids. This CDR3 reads CASSVMVRGEAFF. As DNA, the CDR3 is TGTGCCAGCAGCGTAATGGTGCGGGGTGAAGCTTTCTTT.

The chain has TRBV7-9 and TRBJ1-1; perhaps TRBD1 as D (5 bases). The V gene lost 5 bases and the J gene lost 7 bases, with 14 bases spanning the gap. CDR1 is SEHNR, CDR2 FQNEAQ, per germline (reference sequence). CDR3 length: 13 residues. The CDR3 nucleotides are TGTGCCAGCAGCCCCTGGGACCGGCTTGAAGCTTTCTTT. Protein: CASSPWDRLEAFF.

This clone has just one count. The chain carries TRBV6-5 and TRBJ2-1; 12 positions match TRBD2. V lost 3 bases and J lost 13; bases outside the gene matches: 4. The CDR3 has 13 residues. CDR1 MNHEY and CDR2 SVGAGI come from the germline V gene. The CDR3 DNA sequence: TGTGCCAGCAGTTATTCACTAGCGGGGGGACAGTTCTTC. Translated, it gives CASSYSLAGGQFF.

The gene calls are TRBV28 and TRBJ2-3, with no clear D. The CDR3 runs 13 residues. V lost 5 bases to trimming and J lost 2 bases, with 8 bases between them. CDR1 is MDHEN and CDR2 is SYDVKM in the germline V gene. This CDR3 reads CASSPSLTDTQYF. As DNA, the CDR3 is TGTGCCAGCAGTCCCTCACTCACAGATACGCAGTATTTT.

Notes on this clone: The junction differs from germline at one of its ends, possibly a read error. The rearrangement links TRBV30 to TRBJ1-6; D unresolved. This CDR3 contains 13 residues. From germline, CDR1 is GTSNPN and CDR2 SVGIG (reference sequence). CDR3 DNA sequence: TGTGCCTGGGGTGTAACCTATAATTCACCCCTCCACTTT. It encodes CAWGVTYNSPLHF.

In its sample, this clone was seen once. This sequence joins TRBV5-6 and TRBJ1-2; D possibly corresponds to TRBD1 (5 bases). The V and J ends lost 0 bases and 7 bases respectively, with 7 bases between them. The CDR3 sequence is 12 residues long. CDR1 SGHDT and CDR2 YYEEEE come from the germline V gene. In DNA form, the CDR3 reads TGTGCCAGCAGCTTGGAAGGGGTTGGCTACACCTTC. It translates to CASSLEGVGYTF. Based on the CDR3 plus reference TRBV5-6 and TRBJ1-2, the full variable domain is DAGVTQSPTHLIKTRGQQVTLRCSPKSGHDTVSWYQQALGQGPQFIFQYYEEEERQRGNFPDRFSGHQFPNYSSELNVNALLLGDSALYLCASSLEGVGYTFGSGTRLTVV.

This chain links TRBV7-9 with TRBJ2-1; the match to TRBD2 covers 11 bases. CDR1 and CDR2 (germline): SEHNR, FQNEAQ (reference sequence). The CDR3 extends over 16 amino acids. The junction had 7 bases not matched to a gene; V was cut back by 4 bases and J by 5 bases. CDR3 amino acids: CASSSLAGGSHNEQFF. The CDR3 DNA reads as TGTGCCAGCAGCTCCCTAGCGGGGGGTAGCCACAATGAGCAGTTCTTC.

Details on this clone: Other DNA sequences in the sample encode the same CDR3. CDR3 amino acids: CASSLGLQPQHF. The CDR3 DNA reads as TGTGCCAGCAGCTTAGGACTTCAGCCCCAGCATTTT. V and J are TRBV5-6 and TRBJ1-5; D gene ambiguous. Germline CDR1 and CDR2: SGHDT and YYEEEE. The CDR3 has 12 residues. V dropped 2 bases and J dropped 6 bases, with 6 bases sitting between them.

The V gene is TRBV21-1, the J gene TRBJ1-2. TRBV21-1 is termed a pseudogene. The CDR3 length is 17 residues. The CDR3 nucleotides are TGTGCCAGCAGCAAGGAGACCATACCGGGGGCTAACTATGGCTACACCTTC. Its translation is CASSKETIPGANYGYTF.

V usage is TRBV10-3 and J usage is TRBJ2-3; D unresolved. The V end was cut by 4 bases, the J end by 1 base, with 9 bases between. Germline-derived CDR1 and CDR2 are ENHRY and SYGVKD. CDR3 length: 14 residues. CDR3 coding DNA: TGTGCCATCAGTGCCGGCTGGGGCACAGATACGCAGTATTTT. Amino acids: CAISAGWGTDTQYF.

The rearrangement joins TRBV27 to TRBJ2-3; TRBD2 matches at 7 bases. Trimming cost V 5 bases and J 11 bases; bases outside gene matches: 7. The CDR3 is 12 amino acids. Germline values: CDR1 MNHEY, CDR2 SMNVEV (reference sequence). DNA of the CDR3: TGTGCCAGCAGTACCGGGCAGCGGGGGCAGTATTTT. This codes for CASSTGQRGQYF.

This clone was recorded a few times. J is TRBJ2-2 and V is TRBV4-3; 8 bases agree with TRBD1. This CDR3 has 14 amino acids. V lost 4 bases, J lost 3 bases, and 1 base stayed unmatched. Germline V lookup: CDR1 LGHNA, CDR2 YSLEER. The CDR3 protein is CASSRTGYTGELFF. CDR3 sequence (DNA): TGCGCCAGCAGCCGGACAGGGTACACCGGGGAGCTGTTTTTT.

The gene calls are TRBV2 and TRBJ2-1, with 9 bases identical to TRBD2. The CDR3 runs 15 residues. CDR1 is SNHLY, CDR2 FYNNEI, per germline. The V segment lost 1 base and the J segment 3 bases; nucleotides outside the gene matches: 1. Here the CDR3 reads CASSEEAGGYNEQFF. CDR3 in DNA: TGTGCCAGCAGTGAAGAAGCGGGGGGCTACAATGAGCAGTTCTTC.

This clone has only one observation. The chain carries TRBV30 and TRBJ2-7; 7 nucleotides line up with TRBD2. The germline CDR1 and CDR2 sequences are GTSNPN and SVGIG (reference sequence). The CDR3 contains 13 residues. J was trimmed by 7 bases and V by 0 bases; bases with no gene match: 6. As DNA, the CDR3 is TGTGCCTGGAGTGTAGGGAGGGCTAAGGAGCAGTACTTC. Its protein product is CAWSVGRAKEQYF.

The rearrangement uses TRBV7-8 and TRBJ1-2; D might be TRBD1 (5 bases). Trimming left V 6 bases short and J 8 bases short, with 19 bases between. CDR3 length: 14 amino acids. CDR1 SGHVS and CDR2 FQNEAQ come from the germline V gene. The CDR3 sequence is CASRPGTEAAGYTF. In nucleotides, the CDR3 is TGTGCCAGCAGACCCGGGACGGAGGCCGCGGGCTACACCTTC.

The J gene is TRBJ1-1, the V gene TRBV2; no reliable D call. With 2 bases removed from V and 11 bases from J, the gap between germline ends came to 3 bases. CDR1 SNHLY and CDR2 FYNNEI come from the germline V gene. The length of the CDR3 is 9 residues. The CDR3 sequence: CASSELAFF. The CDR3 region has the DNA TGTGCCAGCAGTGAACTGGCTTTCTTT.

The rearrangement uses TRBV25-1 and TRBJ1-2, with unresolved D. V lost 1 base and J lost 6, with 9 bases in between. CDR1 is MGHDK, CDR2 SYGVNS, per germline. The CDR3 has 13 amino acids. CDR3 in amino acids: CASSESLSHGYTF. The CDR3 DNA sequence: TGTGCCAGCAGTGAATCCCTCAGCCATGGCTACACCTTC.